This TCR beta chain came from a study of OX40 agonist ivuxolimab in advanced cancers. Study as a whole: The dose-escalation cohort had hepatocellular carcinoma, melanoma, renal cell or head and neck cancer. Aged roughly 23 to 79 with a mean of roughly 65 years, they were about 78% male. Partial responses were achieved by three patients, one with hepatocellular carcinoma and two with cutaneous melanoma. Study-wide results and caveats: Both CD4+ and CD8+ T cell populations in blood had undergone clonal expansion by week 6 at 0.1 to 3.0 mg/kg.

Using immunoSEQ multiplex PCR, the repertoire was profiled, and TCRdb retains in-frame clones only, with some absent. Of 67,000 or so clones listed, around 86% are singletons. Comments on this clone: Its antigen is unidentified.

The sample in question was CD4+ or CD8+ T cells sorted from blood, obtained in a trial of the OX40 agonist ivuxolimab. The receptor was derived from an adult with an advanced solid tumor such as melanoma, head and neck, liver or kidney cancer.

In DNA form, the CDR3 reads TGTGCCACCGAGGGCCTAAGAAGTGGCGAGCAGTACTTC. Its protein is CATEGLRSGEQYF. This rearrangement joins TRBV15 to TRBJ2-7; D is possibly TRBD2 (5 bases). The germline CDR1 and CDR2 sequences are LNHNV and YYDKDF (reference sequence). The CDR3 extends over 13 amino acids. V lost 8 bases to trimming and J lost 6 bases, with 17 bases between them.